The rows below give T cell receptor beta chains drawn from one sample of a study of Ad26.COV2.S vaccination and SARS-CoV-2 variants. The protocol was immunoSEQ multiplex PCR, while the TCRdb copy is restricted to in-frame clones and leaves out a portion. The table includes 300,000 to 400,000 clones, 88% detected once. Sequencing used peripheral blood, obtained in a trial of Ad26.COV2.S vaccine versus placebo. The receptors stem from a person between 18 and 60 years old who received the Ad26.COV2.S COVID-19 vaccine or a placebo. The conserved cysteine and the conserved F or W are not part of the CDR3 here. The order of the fields is D gene, J gene, clone size, V gene, CDR3 protein. D genes are given only for firm matches. The listing skips clone size in some rows; elsewhere it reads once, few, many or a size class.

D: -
J: TRBJ2-3
size: -
V: TRBV6-2/TRBV6-3
CDR3: ASSYTGLRTGNTQY

D: -
J: TRBJ2-3
size: -
V: TRBV6-2/TRBV6-3
CDR3: ASSYSTLTDTQY

D: -
J: TRBJ2-2
size: -
V: TRBV27
CDR3: ASSFPGTGELF

D: TRBD2
J: TRBJ2-1
size: -
V: TRBV7-2
CDR3: ASSLVGTSYNEQF

D: TRBD2
J: TRBJ2-2
size: -
V: TRBV15
CDR3: ATSRTSGDGELF

D: TRBD1
J: TRBJ1-6
size: -
V: TRBV5-1
CDR3: ASSLDTGAAGSPLH

D: -
J: TRBJ1-5
size: -
V: TRBV30
CDR3: AWSVGAGQPQH

D: TRBD2
J: TRBJ2-1
size: -
V: TRBV6-5
CDR3: ASSYSTGGRATEQF

D: -
J: TRBJ1-6
size: few
V: TRBV7-9
CDR3: ASSLASGTSGSPLH

D: -
J: TRBJ2-1
size: -
V: TRBV2
CDR3: ASSELRQSIDNEQF

D: TRBD2
J: TRBJ2-3
size: -
V: TRBV10-2
CDR3: ASGGTSLEDTQY

D: -
J: TRBJ1-2
size: -
V: TRBV5-1
CDR3: ASSLVQGEGYT

D: -
J: TRBJ2-1
size: -
V: TRBV27
CDR3: ASSSGGSYNEQF

D: -
J: TRBJ1-5
size: -
V: TRBV2
CDR3: ASGDSNQPQH

D: TRBD2
J: TRBJ2-3
size: -
V: TRBV5-1
CDR3: ASKTSGESSTDTQY

D: -
J: TRBJ2-4
size: -
V: TRBV6-2/TRBV6-3
CDR3: ASSPQRVLAKNIQY

D: -
J: TRBJ1-1
size: -
V: TRBV7-2
CDR3: ASSSTGTRNTEAF